This TCR beta chain was captured by sequencing in a study of shared clonotypes between healthy human individuals. The authors loaded roughly 200 ng DNA, 25,000 to 30,000 T cell genomes, into sorted-subset replicate PCRs. Profiling relied on immunoSEQ multiplex PCR, and the TCRdb table lists in-frame clones only, not all of them. The data hold 2 million to 2.5 million clones, with roughly 93% observed a single time. The V gene end was trimmed by 2 bases and the J gene end by 6 bases; junction bases not matched to a gene: 1. This CDR3 spans 14 amino acids. From germline, CDR1 is SNHLY and CDR2 FYNNEI. The TCR originated in a man younger than 30 in good health. Some clones in this sample may be carry-over from other donors' samples. The specimen sequenced was naive CD4+ T cells from PBMCs. Subset here: CD45RA+ positively selected. This sequence joins TRBV2 and TRBJ2-1; TRBD2 agrees at 10 bases. CDR3 nucleotides: TGTGCCAGCAGTGAACTAGCGGGAGTCAATGAGCAGTTCTTC. Protein product: CASSELAGVNEQFF.